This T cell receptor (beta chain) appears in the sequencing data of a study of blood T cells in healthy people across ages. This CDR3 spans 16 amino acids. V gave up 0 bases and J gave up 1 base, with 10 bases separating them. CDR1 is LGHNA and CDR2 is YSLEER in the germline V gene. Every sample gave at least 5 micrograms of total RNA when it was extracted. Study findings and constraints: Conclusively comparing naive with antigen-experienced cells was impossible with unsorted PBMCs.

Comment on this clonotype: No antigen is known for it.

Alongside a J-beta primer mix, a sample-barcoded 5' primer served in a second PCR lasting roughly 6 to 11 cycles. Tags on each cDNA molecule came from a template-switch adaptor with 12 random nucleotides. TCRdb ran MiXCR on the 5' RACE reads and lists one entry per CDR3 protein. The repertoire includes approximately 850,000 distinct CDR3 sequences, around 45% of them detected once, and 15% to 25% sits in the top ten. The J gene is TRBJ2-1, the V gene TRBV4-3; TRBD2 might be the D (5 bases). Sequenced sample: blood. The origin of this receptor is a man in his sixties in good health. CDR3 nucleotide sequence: TGCGCCAGCAGCCAAGATCTCGGGGTTTCCTACAATGAGCAGTTCTTC. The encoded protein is CASSQDLGVSYNEQFF.